Listed here are 31 T cell receptor beta chains from one sample, sequenced in a study of cytomegalovirus exposure and HLA in healthy donors. The PCR ran on 60 Vbeta and 13 Jbeta primers. The assay was immunoSEQ multiplex PCR, and TCRdb's table has in-frame clones only and misses some. The sample shows about 120,000 clones, 70% to 85% of them seen only once. The source material was PBMCs. These receptors all come from a man aged 35 to 55 in good health and CMV-seropositive.

V and J are TRBV19 and TRBJ2-7; weak D call: TRBD2 (6 bases). With 5 bases removed from V and 1 base from J, the gap between germline ends came to 9 bases. Per germline, CDR1 LNHDA and CDR2 SQIVND (reference sequence). CDR3 length: 13 amino acids. In DNA, the CDR3 is TGTGCCAGTAGTGGGACTCTATCCTACGAGCAGTACTTC. This codes for CASSGTLSYEQYF.

In this sample, this clone turned up once. The rearrangement links TRBV7-9 to TRBJ2-7; TRBD2 is a possible D gene (5 bases). This CDR3 is built from 14 residues. The V gene's germline CDR1 is SEHNR and CDR2 FQNEAQ (reference sequence). Trimming took 3 bases from V and 5 from J, leaving 14 bases between them. The CDR3 sequence: CASSFGGSSNEQYF. The CDR3 coding sequence is TGTGCCAGCAGCTTCGGAGGAAGTTCGAACGAGCAGTACTTC. Drawing the rest from reference TRBV7-9 and TRBJ2-7, the complete variable domain is DTGVSQNPRHKITKRGQNVTFRCDPISEHNRLYWYRQTLGQGPEFLTYFQNEAQLEKSRLLSDRFSAERPKGSFSTLEIQRTEQGDSAMYLCASSFGGSSNEQYFGPGTRLTVT.

In this sample, this clone turned up once. The rearrangement links TRBV2 to TRBJ1-5; 7 bases are shared with TRBD1. Germline V lookup: CDR1 SNHLY, CDR2 FYNNEI. V lost 4 bases to trimming and J lost 5 bases; unmatched junction nucleotides: 8. The CDR3 totals 15 residues. The CDR3 DNA sequence: TGTGCCAGCAGTGTCTTACAGGGGAGCGATCAGCCCCAGCATTTT. The encoded protein is CASSVLQGSDQPQHF.

The chain recombines TRBV19 with TRBJ1-5, with D perhaps matching TRBD1 (5 bases). The germline CDR1 and CDR2 sequences are LNHDA and SQIVND (reference sequence). The V end lost 1 base, the J end lost 6 bases, and 10 bases lay between the germline ends. The CDR3 is 14 residues long. CDR3 in amino acids: CASSIGQGPQPQHF. In DNA, the CDR3 is TGTGCCAGTAGTATAGGGCAGGGTCCTCAGCCCCAGCATTTT. Full variable domain (outside the CDR3, taken from reference TRBV19 and TRBJ1-5): DGGITQSPKYLFRKEGQNVTLSCEQNLNHDAMYWYRQDPGQGLRLIYYSQIVNDFQKGDIAEGYSVSREKKESFPLTVTSAQKNPTAFYLCASSIGQGPQPQHFGDGTRLSIL.

This clone was recorded a few times. V is TRBV4-1 and J is TRBJ1-4, with TRBD1 matching 7 bases. The ends lost 0 bases at V and 7 bases at J; junction bases unmatched: 8. This CDR3 has 16 amino acids. Looked up from germline, CDR1 is MGHRA and CDR2 is YSYEKL. CDR3 region: CASSQDQGVGGEKLFF. CDR3 nucleotides: TGCGCCAGCAGCCAAGATCAGGGGGTGGGTGGTGAAAAACTGTTTTTT.

This chain joins TRBV5-1 and TRBJ2-1; D perhaps matches TRBD2 (7 bases). Germline V gene sequence: CDR1 SGHRS, CDR2 YFSETQ. V was pared by 4 bases and J by 7 bases, with 9 bases between. The CDR3 length is 12 residues. The CDR3 region is CASSRGGNEQFF. CDR3 nucleotide sequence: TGCGCCAGCAGCAGGGGGGGGAATGAGCAGTTCTTC.

This clone was observed once. The V call is TRBV5-1, the J call TRBJ1-2; TRBD1 matches at 12 bases. Germline V gene lookup returns CDR1 SGHRS and CDR2 YFSETQ. The V and J ends lost 4 bases and 3 bases, in that order; junction bases with no gene match: 13. CDR3 length: 18 residues. CDR3 DNA: TGCGCCAGCAGCGCTCAACCCCCGGGACAGGGGGCGGACTATGGCTACACCTTC. Residues: CASSAQPPGQGADYGYTF. Using reference TRBV5-1 and TRBJ1-2 for the parts outside the CDR3, the full variable domain is KAGVTQTPRYLIKTRGQQVTLSCSPISGHRSVSWYQQTPGQGLQFLFEYFSETQRNKGNFPGRFSGRQFSNSRSEMNVSTLELGDSALYLCASSAQPPGQGADYGYTFGSGTRLTVV.

The gene calls are TRBV6-5 and TRBJ2-5; weak D call: TRBD2 (6 bases). The V and J ends lost 4 bases and 5 bases respectively, with 17 bases between them. Germline V CDR1 and CDR2: MNHEY, SVGAGI. The CDR3 runs to 15 residues. The CDR3 nucleotides are TGTGCCAGCAGTTCCCCGGCGGGGACTGGTGAGACCCAGTACTTC. This sequence encodes CASSSPAGTGETQYF.

The V call is TRBV7-9, the J call TRBJ1-1; D is ambiguous. From germline, CDR1 is SEHNR and CDR2 FQNEAQ (reference sequence). Trimming cost V 2 bases and J 10 bases, with 8 bases left between them. The CDR3 length is 11 residues. Here the CDR3 DNA reads TGTGCCAGCAGCTTATGGTCCGGAGCTTTCTTT. Its translation: CASSLWSGAFF.

The CDR3 bases are TGTGCCAGCAGCCCCCACACAGATACGCAGTATTTT. Its protein product is CASSPHTDTQYF. The V call is TRBV11-2, the J call TRBJ2-3; D call uncertain. The CDR3 loop spans 12 amino acids. Germline V lookup: CDR1 SGHAT, CDR2 FQNNGV. The V gene lost 5 bases and the J gene lost 2 bases, with 5 bases spanning the gap.

The chain employs TRBV13 and TRBJ2-5; a weak D match, TRBD2 (6 bases). The J call may be incorrect, as the DNA end agrees better with TRBJ2-7. The CDR3 loop spans 15 amino acids. The germline CDR1 and CDR2 sequences are PRHDT and FYEKMQ (reference sequence). CDR3 DNA sequence: TGTGCCAGCAGCTTACCTGGCGGGAAGGTGAACGAGCAGTACTTC. Protein: CASSLPGGKVNEQYF.

This chain links TRBV9 with TRBJ1-2; the match to TRBD1 covers 8 bases. The CDR3 contains 15 residues. Unmatched junction bases numbered 9, after V lost 0 bases and J lost 8 bases. Per the germline V gene, CDR1 is SGDLS and CDR2 is YYNGEE. The CDR3 region is CASSVGLGTGAGYTF. CDR3 sequence (DNA): TGTGCCAGCAGCGTAGGCCTGGGGACAGGCGCGGGCTACACCTTC.

This clone has only one observation. The rearrangement links TRBV6-6 to TRBJ2-1; D is unresolved. The CDR3 has 11 residues. The V end lost 6 bases, the J end lost 8 bases, and 8 bases lay between the germline ends. Germline loops: CDR1 MNHNY, CDR2 SVGAGI (reference sequence). Here the CDR3 reads CASRVTDEQFF. CDR3 nucleotides: TGTGCCAGCAGGGTAACGGATGAGCAGTTCTTC.

The CDR3, as DNA: TGTGCCAGCAGTTTATCTAGGACAGGGTCCTACAATGAGCAGTTCTTC. Protein: CASSLSRTGSYNEQFF. The chain uses TRBV27 and TRBJ2-1; 8 positions agree with TRBD1. Trimming at V came to 0 bases and at J to 1 base, leaving 2 bases not matched to a gene. The CDR3 sequence is 16 residues long. The germline gives CDR1 MNHEY, CDR2 SMNVEV (reference sequence).

This clone was detected a few times. The chain combines TRBV2 with TRBJ2-2; D is possibly TRBD1 (6 bases). V lost 6 bases and J 2 bases, leaving 13 bases between the germline ends. Looked up from germline, CDR1 is SNHLY and CDR2 is FYNNEI. The CDR3 is 15 residues long. CDR3 residues: CASREDSLNTGELFF. CDR3 nucleotide sequence: TGTGCCAGCAGGGAGGACAGCCTAAACACCGGGGAGCTGTTTTTT. The variable domain in full, with the rest retrieved from reference TRBV2 and TRBJ2-2, is EPEVTQTPSHQVTQMGQEVILRCVPISNHLYFYWYRQILGQKVEFLVSFYNNEISEKSEIFDDQFSVERPDGSNFTLKIRSTKLEDSAMYFCASREDSLNTGELFFGEGSRLTVL.

The chain employs TRBV29-1 and TRBJ1-2; tentative D call: TRBD1 (5 bases). V lost 6 bases to trimming and J lost 5 bases, with 16 bases between them. The germline V gene has CDR1 SQVTM and CDR2 ANQGSEA. The CDR3 loop spans 13 amino acids. The CDR3, as DNA: TGCAGCGTCCCAGGGAATGAGAGATATGGCTACACCTTC. Its translation: CSVPGNERYGYTF.

This chain uses TRBV27 with TRBJ2-2; TRBD1 aligns across 7 bases. Losses at the gene ends were 5 bases for V and 0 bases for J; bases not matched to a gene: 15. CDR1 and CDR2 (germline): MNHEY, SMNVEV (reference sequence). This CDR3 is built from 19 residues. DNA for the CDR3: TGTGCCAGCAGTACTCACCCTAACAGGGGATTGGCGAACACCGGGGAGCTGTTTTTT. Encoded protein: CASSTHPNRGLANTGELFF.

This clone was observed a few times. This chain links TRBV10-3 with TRBJ2-5, with D possibly being TRBD2 (6 bases). The CDR3 contains 14 residues. Trimming removed 10 bases from V and 2 bases from J, with 17 bases in between. The germline V gene has CDR1 ENHRY and CDR2 SYGVKD. The CDR3 reads CASGTIGRQETQYF. CDR3 sequence (DNA): TGTGCCAGCGGGACGATCGGGCGACAAGAGACCCAGTACTTC.

J is TRBJ2-3 and V is TRBV18; 7 bases map to TRBD2. There are 15 residues in the CDR3. The V and J ends lost 5 bases and 2 bases, in that order; junction bases with no gene match: 7. Germline values: CDR1 KGHSH, CDR2 LQKENI. This chain's CDR3 is CASSSSSGTTDTQYF. The CDR3 bases are TGTGCCAGCTCATCATCTAGCGGTACCACAGATACGCAGTATTTT.

With respect to this clone: One junction end disagrees with the germline gene, perhaps due to a read error. The rearrangement links TRBV29-1 to TRBJ1-1; 7 bases agree with TRBD1. The CDR3 runs 12 residues. Germline lookup yields CDR1 SQVTM and CDR2 ANQGSEA. CDR3 sequence: CSVDYSGQAPVF. For the CDR3, the DNA is TGCAGCGTTGATTACAGTGGACAGGCCCCCGTGTTT.

The chain joins TRBV7-9 to TRBJ1-5; 8 bases fit TRBD1. The V segment lost 5 bases and the J segment 7 bases; nucleotides outside the gene matches: 7. Germline loops: CDR1 SEHNR, CDR2 FQNEAQ (reference sequence). The CDR3 totals 14 residues. CDR3 DNA: TGTGCCAGCAGCCTCAGGGGGCAGGGACAGCCCCAGCATTTT. It specifies CASSLRGQGQPQHF.

The chain uses TRBV2 and TRBJ2-5, with D perhaps matching TRBD2 (7 bases). With 6 bases removed from V and 5 bases from J, the gap between germline ends came to 19 bases. The V gene's germline CDR1 is SNHLY and CDR2 FYNNEI. This CDR3 has 15 residues. This chain's CDR3 is CASRRGGPVPETQYF. In nucleotides, the CDR3 is TGTGCCAGCAGGAGGGGGGGTCCGGTACCGGAGACCCAGTACTTC.

This chain uses TRBV5-1 with TRBJ2-7, with D maybe TRBD2 (5 bases). The CDR3 length is 16 residues. CDR1 SGHRS and CDR2 YFSETQ come from the germline V gene. Trimming took 4 bases from V and 2 from J, leaving 19 bases between them. The CDR3 DNA reads as TGCGCCAGCAGCCGGGAACCCGGCCTAGGTCCCTACGAGCAGTACTTC. It is translated as CASSREPGLGPYEQYF.

The rearrangement joins TRBV11-2 to TRBJ2-7; D not certain. The V end lost 3 bases, the J end lost 2 bases, and 8 bases lay between the germline ends. Germline assignment: CDR1 SGHAT and CDR2 FQNNGV. CDR3 length: 13 residues. As DNA, the CDR3 is TGTGCCAGCAGCTTGAAACCAGCCTACGAGCAGTACTTC. Encoded protein: CASSLKPAYEQYF.

V and J are TRBV19 and TRBJ2-1; TRBD1 matches at 9 bases. CDR1 and CDR2 (germline): LNHDA, SQIVND (reference sequence). V lost 6 bases to trimming and J lost 3 bases; unmatched junction nucleotides: 9. This CDR3 has 16 amino acids. The CDR3 DNA reads TGTGCCAGTAGCAACACAGGGGGCCCTCTCTACAATGAGCAGTTCTTC. This gives the protein CASSNTGGPLYNEQFF.

V and J are TRBV29-1 and TRBJ2-5; TRBD1 is a possible D gene (6 bases). The assigned J gene may be wrong: the sequence end matches TRBJ2-7 better. Germline CDR1 SQVTM, CDR2 ANQGSEA. This CDR3 is built from 16 residues. The chain's CDR3 is CSVEEGDRWSSYEQYF. The CDR3 bases are TGCAGCGTTGAAGAGGGAGACAGGTGGAGCTCCTACGAGCAGTACTTC.

Notes on this clone: The sample carries other DNA sequences with the same CDR3. The rearrangement uses TRBV5-4 and TRBJ2-7; perhaps TRBD2 as D (5 bases). CDR1 is SGHNT, CDR2 YYREEE, per germline (reference sequence). The ends were cut back, 4 bases at V and 0 bases at J, with 14 bases in the middle. The CDR3 sequence is 15 residues long. The CDR3 DNA reads TGTGCCAGCAGCCTCAGGACGGGAAGCTCCTACGAGCAGTACTTC. This encodes CASSLRTGSSYEQYF.

The rearrangement uses TRBV7-3 and TRBJ1-2; 7 bases map to TRBD1. V lost 5 bases and J lost 4; bases outside the gene matches: 7. In germline, CDR1 is SGHTA, CDR2 FQGTGA. CDR3 size: 14 residues. The CDR3 loop is CASSPLTGTYGYTF. The CDR3 nucleotides are TGTGCCAGCAGCCCCCTGACAGGGACCTATGGCTACACCTTC.

The chain has TRBV14 and TRBJ2-7; D unclear. In germline, CDR1 is SGHDN, CDR2 FVKESK. V gave up 1 base and J gave up 3 bases, with 4 bases separating them. The CDR3 length is 12 residues. CDR3 sequence reads: CASSQGLYEQYF. CDR3 coding DNA: TGTGCCAGCAGCCAAGGTCTCTACGAGCAGTACTTC.

The V gene is TRBV30, the J gene TRBJ2-7; 8 bases fit TRBD1. Germline V gene sequence: CDR1 GTSNPN, CDR2 SVGIG (reference sequence). The V and J ends lost 8 bases and 4 bases, in that order; junction bases with no gene match: 10. There are 13 residues in the CDR3. In nucleotides, the CDR3 is TGTGCCCGGAAGGGGACAGGCGATTACGAGCAGTACTTC. Translated, it gives CARKGTGDYEQYF.

This clone is a singleton in its sample. J is TRBJ2-2 and V is TRBV4-1, with 7 bases identical to TRBD1. Trimming cost V 2 bases and J 0 bases; bases outside gene matches: 12. Germline values: CDR1 MGHRA, CDR2 YSYEKL. This CDR3 comprises 19 residues. The CDR3 DNA reads as TGCGCCAGCAGCCAATGGGGTGACAGGGCCACCCCGAACACCGGGGAGCTGTTTTTT. Protein product: CASSQWGDRATPNTGELFF.